Below, 15 T cell receptor beta chains from the same sample are listed, as sequenced in a study of identical twins. TCRdb fed the 5' RACE reads into MiXCR, producing one record per CDR3 protein. The table records around 1.7 million distinct CDR3 sequences, less than 35% of them present only once. The specimen sequenced was cord blood. The receptors originated from a newborn girl in good health.

The chain links TRBV6-6 to TRBJ2-1; D may be TRBD2 (6 bases). The CDR3 runs to 15 residues. Germline CDR1 MNHNY, CDR2 SVGAGI (reference sequence). V gave up 8 bases and J gave up 2 bases, with 16 bases separating them. For the CDR3, the DNA is TGTGCCAGCCGATACCGGGACTCGCCCTACAATGAGCAGTTCTTC. This gives the protein CASRYRDSPYNEQFF.

This clonotype has more than one count but fewer than ten. This rearrangement joins TRBV6-1 to TRBJ2-1, with D tentatively TRBD2 (5 bases). Deletions cut 3 bases from V and 10 bases from J, with 10 bases between. This CDR3 spans 12 amino acids. The germline gives CDR1 MNHNS, CDR2 SASEGT. As DNA, the CDR3 is TGTGCCAGCAGTGAGGTTTGGAGGGAGCAGTTCTTC. Its protein is CASSEVWREQFF.

V and J are TRBV21-1 and TRBJ2-1; the table calls TRBD1, which could not be checked here. TRBV21-1 is tagged as a pseudogene. The CDR3 spans 17 residues. The CDR3 region has the DNA TGTGCCAGCAGCAAAAGTCCCTGGCAGGGCGACTACAATGAGCAGTTCTTC. Protein sequence: CASSKSPWQGDYNEQFF.

This clonotype was detected a few times. The rearrangement uses TRBV11-2 and TRBJ2-7; TRBD2 matches at 11 bases. CDR1 SGHAT and CDR2 FQNNGV come from the germline V gene. The V segment lost 1 base and the J segment 6 bases; nucleotides outside the gene matches: 5. The CDR3 consists of 15 residues. CDR3 nucleotide sequence: TGTGCCAGCAGCTTAGGCGGTCTAGCGGGAGGCGAGCAGTACTTC. Translating gives CASSLGGLAGGEQYF.

The CDR3 reads CASSIGQYNEQYF. CDR3 coding DNA: TGTGCCAGTAGTATAGGGCAGTACAATGAGCAGTACTTC. The chain combines TRBV19 with TRBJ2-7; D is unresolved. V was cut by 1 base and J by 7 bases, with 11 bases left in between. From germline, CDR1 is LNHDA and CDR2 SQIVND (reference sequence). The CDR3 covers 13 residues.

The table lists this clonotype with a count of one. This sequence joins TRBV5-6 and TRBJ2-5; D is ambiguous. This CDR3 is built from 12 residues. Germline lookup yields CDR1 SGHDT and CDR2 YYEEEE. V gave up 1 base and J gave up 11 bases, with 12 bases separating them. CDR3 sequence reads: CASSLLEDEQYF. CDR3 DNA: TGTGCCAGCAGCTTGTTGGAAGATGAGCAGTACTTC.

The chain joins TRBV20-1 to TRBJ1-1, with no clear D. Germline assignment: CDR1 DFQATT and CDR2 SNEGSKA (reference sequence). The CDR3 has 14 amino acids. Deletions cut 3 bases from V and 0 bases from J, with 11 bases between. CDR3 region: CSARGGEVNTEAFF. The CDR3 DNA reads TGCAGTGCTAGGGGCGGAGAGGTGAACACTGAAGCTTTCTTT.

Comments on this clonotype: This clone may be a read error of a much larger clone one base away. The chain uses TRBV12-5 and TRBJ2-3; 9 positions agree with TRBD2. CDR3 length: 17 residues. V dropped 0 bases and J dropped 0; count of bases not matched to a gene: 4. The germline V gene has CDR1 LGHNT and CDR2 FRNRAP. CDR3 sequence reads: CASGLVRAGGSTDTQYF. The CDR3 nucleotides are TGTGCTAGTGGTTTGGTCCGAGCGGGAGGAAGCACAGATACGCAGTATTTT.

This clonotype was seen at least ten times. The V call is TRBV3-1, the J call TRBJ2-7; D remains unclear. This CDR3 spans 12 amino acids. Germline values: CDR1 LGHDT, CDR2 YNNKEL (reference sequence). The V and J ends lost 0 bases and 4 bases respectively, with 4 bases between them. CDR3 protein: CASSQEVYEQYF. For the CDR3, the DNA is TGTGCCAGCAGCCAAGAAGTTTACGAGCAGTACTTC.

This clonotype was recorded a few times. This sequence joins TRBV20-1 and TRBJ2-7, with 10 bases matching TRBD1. There are 16 residues in the CDR3. V shed 5 bases, J shed 0 bases, and the junction held 10 bases outside the gene matches. Germline V gives CDR1 DFQATT, CDR2 SNEGSKA (reference sequence). The CDR3 region has the DNA TGCAGTGCTCCTCCGCTTGGACAGGGGGACTCCTACGAGCAGTACTTC. It codes for CSAPPLGQGDSYEQYF.

This clonotype has only a few counts. V gene TRBV2 combines with J gene TRBJ2-3, with TRBD2 identical over 7 bases. The V and J ends lost 1 base and 4 bases, in that order; junction bases with no gene match: 5. The CDR3 spans 15 residues. From germline, CDR1 is SNHLY and CDR2 FYNNEI. The CDR3 loop is CASSEVGGSADTQYF. Here the CDR3 DNA reads TGTGCCAGCAGTGAAGTTGGCGGGAGTGCAGATACGCAGTATTTT.

The genes are TRBV5-1 and TRBJ2-5, with 8 positions matching TRBD1. CDR1 is SGHRS and CDR2 is YFSETQ in the germline V gene. J lost 4 bases, V lost 4 bases, and 12 bases had no gene match. The CDR3 runs to 16 residues. This CDR3 is CASSPNQGAVGETQYF. CDR3 DNA sequence: TGCGCCAGCAGCCCCAACCAGGGGGCAGTGGGAGAGACCCAGTACTTC. Using reference TRBV5-1 and TRBJ2-5 for the parts outside the CDR3, the full variable domain is KAGVTQTPRYLIKTRGQQVTLSCSPISGHRSVSWYQQTPGQGLQFLFEYFSETQRNKGNFPGRFSGRQFSNSRSEMNVSTLELGDSALYLCASSPNQGAVGETQYFGPGTRLLVL.

In DNA form, the CDR3 reads TGCAGTGCTAGAGATGGGCGGCAGCTAGACGAGCAGTACTTC. Protein product: CSARDGRQLDEQYF. The chain uses TRBV20-1 and TRBJ2-5, with D unresolved. The J call is uncertain, as TRBJ2-7 better fits the DNA end. Germline CDR1 is DFQATT and CDR2 is SNEGSKA (reference sequence). This CDR3 spans 14 amino acids.

The rearrangement links TRBV6-4 to TRBJ1-1; maybe TRBD1 (5 bases). The CDR3 covers 14 residues. Germline V gene sequence: CDR1 MRHNA, CDR2 SNTAGT. With 7 bases removed from V and 3 bases from J, the gap between germline ends came to 15 bases. CDR3 sequence (DNA): TGTGCCAGCACCAGGACATGGGGGGACACTGAAGCTTTCTTT. Encoded protein: CASTRTWGDTEAFF.

V usage is TRBV27 and J usage is TRBJ2-2, with TRBD2 matching over 7 bases. CDR1 and CDR2 from the germline V gene are MNHEY and SMNVEV (reference sequence). The CDR3 consists of 18 residues. The trim removed 0 bases at V and 4 bases at J, leaving 11 bases unmatched. The CDR3 nucleotides read TGTGCCAGCAGTTTATCCCCGAGGGGCGGGAGAATCACCGGGGAGCTGTTTTTT. Amino acids: CASSLSPRGGRITGELFF.